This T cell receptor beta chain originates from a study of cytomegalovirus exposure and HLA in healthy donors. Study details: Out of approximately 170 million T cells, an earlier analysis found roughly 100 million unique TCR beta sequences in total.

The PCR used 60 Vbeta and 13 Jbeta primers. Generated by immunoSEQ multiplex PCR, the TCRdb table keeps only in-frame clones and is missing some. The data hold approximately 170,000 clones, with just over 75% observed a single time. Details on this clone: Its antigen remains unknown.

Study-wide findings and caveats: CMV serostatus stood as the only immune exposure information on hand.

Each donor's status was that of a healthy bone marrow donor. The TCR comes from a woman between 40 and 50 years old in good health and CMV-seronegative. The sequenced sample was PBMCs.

The CDR3 is CASSLETGQGRDTQYF. For the CDR3, the DNA is TGTGCCAGCAGCTTGGAGACGGGGCAGGGGAGAGATACGCAGTATTTT. The J gene is TRBJ2-3, the V gene TRBV5-6; D is possibly TRBD1 (6 bases). The CDR3 has 16 amino acids. V was pared by 0 bases and J by 5 bases, with 16 bases between. CDR1 SGHDT and CDR2 YYEEEE come from the germline V gene.